These 30 T cell receptor beta chains came from one sample sequenced in a study of T cell responses to AZD1222 COVID-19 vaccine. Data came from immunoSEQ multiplex PCR; TCRdb stores just in-frame clones and leaves some out. This table has over 80,000 clones, roughly nine tenths appearing once. The material sequenced was peripheral blood, taken on day 0 of AZD1222 vaccination. These receptors came from an adult in good health.

CDR3 sequence: CAWSPGTRNQETQYF. CDR3 DNA: TGTGCCTGGAGTCCCGGGACAAGGAATCAAGAGACCCAGTACTTC. The chain is built from TRBV30 and TRBJ2-5, with D perhaps matching TRBD1 (6 bases). V lost 2 bases, J lost 2 bases, and 15 bases lay in between. The V gene's germline CDR1 is GTSNPN and CDR2 SVGIG (reference sequence). The CDR3 contains 15 residues. The entire variable domain, with the rest obtained from reference TRBV30 and TRBJ2-5, is as follows: SQTIHQWPATLVQPVGSPLSLECTVEGTSNPNLYWYRQAAGRGLQLLFYSVGIGQISSEVPQNLSASRPQDRQFILSSKKLLLSDSGFYLCAWSPGTRNQETQYFGPGTRLLVL.

The chain has TRBV20-1 and TRBJ1-5; D is possibly TRBD1 (5 bases). CDR3 length: 10 residues. The germline V gene encodes CDR1 DFQATT and CDR2 SNEGSKA (reference sequence). V was cut by 6 bases and J by 8 bases, with 8 bases left in between. CDR3 DNA: TGCAGTGCCGGGGCCAAGCCCCAGCATTTT. Encoded protein: CSAGAKPQHF.

V gene TRBV15 combines with J gene TRBJ2-7; 10 bases agree with TRBD1. Germline V gene sequence: CDR1 LNHNV, CDR2 YYDKDF (reference sequence). CDR3 length equals 15 residues. V trimming: 4 bases; J trimming: 3 bases; junction bases outside the gene matches: 6. This chain's CDR3 is CATSTGTGDIYEQYF. In DNA form, the CDR3 reads TGTGCCACCAGCACAGGGACAGGGGATATCTACGAGCAGTACTTC.

The chain combines TRBV5-3 with TRBJ1-2, with TRBD1 matching 11 bases. TRBV5-3 qualifies as an ORF whose function is uncertain. J gave up 3 bases and V 3 bases, and 13 bases lay outside the gene matches. CDR3 length: 18 amino acids. CDR3 coding DNA: TGTGCCAGAAGCTACCGGACAGGGGGCTTGGGGGACCACTATGGCTACACCTTC. Translation gives CARSYRTGGLGDHYGYTF.

The chain combines TRBV6-1 with TRBJ2-7; no reliable D call. Deletions cut 3 bases from V and 4 bases from J, with 13 bases between. This CDR3 contains 14 residues. The germline V gene encodes CDR1 MNHNS and CDR2 SASEGT. For the CDR3, the DNA is TGTGCCAGCAGTGATTACAGCTTATCTTACGAGCAGTACTTC. Amino acid sequence: CASSDYSLSYEQYF.

V gene TRBV28 combines with J gene TRBJ1-2; D is ambiguous. CDR1 and CDR2 (germline): MDHEN, SYDVKM. The ends were cut back, 4 bases at V and 4 bases at J, with 7 bases in the middle. The length of the CDR3 is 12 residues. The DNA for the CDR3 is TGTGCCAGCAGTTCGGTGTCCTATGGCTACACCTTC. It specifies CASSSVSYGYTF.

This chain links TRBV19 with TRBJ2-6; TRBD2 is a possible D gene (6 bases). The CDR3 sequence is 17 residues long. The germline V gene encodes CDR1 LNHDA and CDR2 SQIVND (reference sequence). Between the trimmed V and J ends, which lost 5 bases and 0 bases, there was a span of 14 bases. Written as DNA, the CDR3 is TGTGCCAGTAGTCCCGGGGGACCGAACTCTGGGGCCAACGTCCTGACTTTC. It specifies CASSPGGPNSGANVLTF.

The chain joins TRBV3-1 (or the pseudogene TRBV3-2) to TRBJ2-5; 14 nucleotides line up with TRBD2. Per the germline V gene, CDR1 is LGHDT and CDR2 is YNNKEL (reference sequence). Trimming removed 4 bases from V and 1 base from J; junction bases left unmatched: 2. The CDR3 loop spans 16 amino acids. DNA for the CDR3: TGTGCCAGCAGCCCTGGGACTAGCGGGAGCCAAGAGACCCAGTACTTC. It encodes CASSPGTSGSQETQYF.

A note on this clone: Compared with germline, one end of the junction differs, possibly owing to a read error. V is TRBV7-2 and J is TRBJ2-1, with unresolved D. The CDR3 length is 15 residues. CDR1 SGHTA and CDR2 FQGNSA come from the germline V gene. The CDR3 coding sequence is TGTGCCAGCAGTTTAGGAAGGTATTCCTACAATGAGCAGTTCTTC. This codes for CASSLGRYSYNEQFF.

CDR3 amino acids: CASRGEGKLFF. The CDR3 region has the DNA TGTGCCAGCAGGGGAGAGGGCAAACTGTTTTTT. V and J are TRBV6-5 and TRBJ1-4; D unresolved. Germline V CDR1 and CDR2: MNHEY, SVGAGI. This CDR3 is 11 amino acids long. V shed 6 bases and J shed 11 bases, with 10 bases lying between them.

The chain employs TRBV20-1 and TRBJ1-2; no firm D call. V gave up 6 bases and J gave up 7 bases, with 12 bases separating them. This CDR3 is 11 amino acids long. CDR1 is DFQATT, CDR2 SNEGSKA, per germline (reference sequence). The CDR3 here is CSAQGGGGYTF. The CDR3 coding sequence is TGCAGTGCCCAAGGAGGCGGTGGCTACACCTTC.

The V call is TRBV3-1 (or the pseudogene TRBV3-2), the J call TRBJ2-3; 7 nucleotides line up with TRBD2. Trimming took 7 bases from V and 3 from J; bases not matched to a gene: 10. This CDR3 has 15 residues. Germline loops: CDR1 LGHDT, CDR2 YNNKEL (reference sequence). The CDR3 DNA is TGTGCCAGCACCCCCGGGGGGTTAGGAACAGATACGCAGTATTTT. It yields the protein CASTPGGLGTDTQYF.

The rearrangement links TRBV12-5 to TRBJ1-1; weak D call: TRBD1 (6 bases). In germline, CDR1 is LGHNT, CDR2 FRNRAP. The CDR3 contains 14 residues. Trimming took 1 base from V and 1 from J, leaving 7 bases between them. The CDR3 sequence: CASGLGTENTEAFF. CDR3 nucleotides: TGTGCTAGTGGTTTGGGGACAGAGAACACTGAAGCTTTCTTT.

The V call is TRBV14, the J call TRBJ2-6; D is unclear. V lost 4 bases and J 0 bases, leaving 4 bases between the germline ends. The germline gives CDR1 SGHDN, CDR2 FVKESK. This CDR3 contains 14 residues. CDR3 amino acids: CASSPSSGANVLTF. The DNA for the CDR3 is TGTGCCAGCAGCCCGAGCTCTGGGGCCAACGTCCTGACTTTC.

The chain uses TRBV19 and TRBJ2-3; D gene uncertain. The CDR3 has 14 residues. The germline V gene encodes CDR1 LNHDA and CDR2 SQIVND (reference sequence). Trimming took off 5 bases at V and 0 bases at J, with 9 bases between the two ends. CDR3 in DNA: TGTGCCAGTAGTGGCCTGTTTAGCACAGATACGCAGTATTTT. It is translated as CASSGLFSTDTQYF.

The rearrangement joins TRBV3-1 (or the pseudogene TRBV3-2) to TRBJ2-1; weak D call: TRBD1 (6 bases). Per the germline V gene, CDR1 is LGHDT and CDR2 is YNNKEL (reference sequence). The V end lost 5 bases, the J end lost 6 bases, and 11 bases lay between the germline ends. The CDR3 totals 13 residues. DNA for the CDR3: TGTGCCAGCAGCACACAGGGAATCAATGAGCAGTTCTTC. Translated, it gives CASSTQGINEQFF.

The chain combines TRBV25-1 with TRBJ2-5; D is possibly TRBD2 (5 bases). Germline V CDR1 and CDR2: MGHDK, SYGVNS. The CDR3 extends over 14 amino acids. The V and J ends lost 3 bases and 7 bases respectively, with 15 bases between them. CDR3 in amino acids: CASSESSGLGTQYF. In DNA, the CDR3 is TGTGCCAGCAGTGAGTCTTCGGGATTGGGGACCCAGTACTTC.

This clone was seen a single time. The CDR3, as DNA: TGTGCCAGCAGCTTAGCACAGGGGACCACAGATACGCAGTATTTT. As protein: CASSLAQGTTDTQYF. J is TRBJ2-3 and V is TRBV7-2; the match to TRBD1 covers 7 bases. Trimming at V came to 0 bases and at J to 2 bases, leaving 2 bases not matched to a gene. From germline, CDR1 is SGHTA and CDR2 FQGNSA. The CDR3 loop spans 15 amino acids. The full variable domain, completed using reference TRBV7-2 and TRBJ2-3, is GAGVSQSPSNKVTEKGKDVELRCDPISGHTALYWYRQSLGQGLEFLIYFQGNSAPDKSGLPSDRFSAERTGGSVSTLTIQRTQQEDSAVYLCASSLAQGTTDTQYFGPGTRLTVL.

This chain connects TRBV18 to TRBJ2-5, with TRBD2 as a possible D gene (6 bases). Deletions cut 3 bases from V and 1 base from J, with 12 bases between. The CDR3 is made up of 15 amino acids. Germline CDR1 KGHSH, CDR2 LQKENI. CDR3 bases: TGTGCCAGCTCACCCCCTCCGGGACTCCAAGAGACCCAGTACTTC. Amino acid sequence: CASSPPPGLQETQYF.

This clone was observed once. J is TRBJ1-2 and V is TRBV10-2; D is unclear. Germline CDR1 WSHSY, CDR2 SAAADI. This CDR3 has 14 amino acids. The germline V and J ends were trimmed by 3 bases and 1 base, with 9 bases remaining between them. DNA of the CDR3: TGCGCCAGCAGTGACGGGGTGGATAACTATGGCTACACCTTC. Translation: CASSDGVDNYGYTF.

CDR3 residues: CATRTTSGAGNTIYF. The DNA of the CDR3 is TGTGCCACCAGAACGACCTCGGGGGCGGGAAACACCATATATTTT. The rearrangement uses TRBV15 and TRBJ1-3; the D gene is possibly TRBD1 (6 bases). The germline CDR1 and CDR2 sequences are LNHNV and YYDKDF (reference sequence). Trimming left V 6 bases short and J 4 bases short, with 16 bases between. The CDR3 contains 15 residues.

The V and J genes are TRBV6-5 and TRBJ1-1; D unclear. Trimming pared 5 bases from V and 0 bases from J, leaving 7 bases between. Germline V gives CDR1 MNHEY, CDR2 SVGAGI. The CDR3 covers 13 residues. In DNA form, the CDR3 reads TGTGCCAGCAGTCGCCGTATGAACACTGAAGCTTTCTTT. This codes for CASSRRMNTEAFF.

This chain uses TRBV2 with TRBJ2-3, with D perhaps given as TRBD1 or TRBD2 (6 bases each). The CDR3 is 14 residues long. The germline V gene has CDR1 SNHLY and CDR2 FYNNEI. The germline V and J ends were trimmed by 6 bases and 6 bases, with 16 bases remaining between them. For the CDR3, the DNA is TGTGCCAGCAGGCCCGGGGGCGCAAGGGATACGCAGTATTTT. Translating it yields CASRPGGARDTQYF.

This sequence joins TRBV29-1 and TRBJ2-1; D is undetermined. CDR3 length: 11 residues. Germline CDR1 is SQVTM and CDR2 is ANQGSEA. Trimming took off 3 bases at V and 5 bases at J, with 5 bases between the two ends. In nucleotides, the CDR3 is TGCAGCGTTGATTACCACAATGAGCAGTTCTTC. The encoded protein is CSVDYHNEQFF.

The chain has TRBV19 and TRBJ1-2, with a weak D call TRBD1 (5 bases). Trimming pared 2 bases from V and 7 bases from J, leaving 14 bases between. The V gene's germline CDR1 is LNHDA and CDR2 SQIVND (reference sequence). This CDR3 has 14 residues. CDR3 sequence: CASSIYDRFPGYTF. The CDR3 bases are TGTGCCAGTAGTATATACGACAGATTTCCTGGCTACACCTTC.

The rearrangement uses TRBV29-1 and TRBJ2-7; 8 bases line up with TRBD1. The junction had 8 bases not matched to a gene; V was cut back by 6 bases and J by 7 bases. The CDR3 is 12 residues long. Germline lookup yields CDR1 SQVTM and CDR2 ANQGSEA. CDR3 in DNA: TGCAGCGTGGGAGGACAGGGTTGGGAGCAGTACTTC. As protein: CSVGGQGWEQYF.

This rearrangement joins TRBV27 to TRBJ2-7; D is unresolved. The CDR3 has 13 amino acids. From germline, CDR1 is MNHEY and CDR2 SMNVEV (reference sequence). V lost 6 bases and J lost 3, with 12 bases in between. The CDR3 spells CASRPGLGYEQYF. The DNA of the CDR3 is TGTGCCAGCAGACCGGGTCTAGGCTACGAGCAGTACTTC.

The chain uses TRBV7-8 and TRBJ2-1; TRBD1 might be the D (6 bases). V lost 0 bases and J lost 7, with 10 bases in between. Germline values: CDR1 SGHVS, CDR2 FQNEAQ. There are 14 residues in the CDR3. CDR3 sequence (DNA): TGTGCCAGCAGCTTAGCGGGGGCCGTGAATGAGCAGTTCTTC. This gives the protein CASSLAGAVNEQFF.

This clone showed up just once. This rearrangement joins TRBV24-1 to TRBJ2-3; D is uncertain. V dropped 10 bases and J dropped 6 bases, with 16 bases sitting between them. In germline, CDR1 is KGHDR, CDR2 SFDVKD. The CDR3 extends over 13 amino acids. CDR3 in DNA: TGTGCCACTTCGTTAGAGGCATCCGATACGCAGTATTTT. It specifies CATSLEASDTQYF.

This rearrangement joins TRBV7-3 to TRBJ1-4; tentative D call: TRBD1 (6 bases). V lost 2 bases and J lost 0, with 13 bases in between. Looked up from germline, CDR1 is SGHTA and CDR2 is FQGTGA. The CDR3 runs to 17 residues. The CDR3 sequence: CASSLGPQGTTNEKLFF. As DNA, the CDR3 is TGTGCCAGCAGCTTAGGCCCCCAGGGGACAACTAATGAAAAACTGTTTTTT.